The rows below give T cell receptor beta chains drawn from one sample of a study of regulatory T cells in long-lasting Graves disease. TCRdb reanalysed the multiplex PCR reads using MiXCR and keeps one entry per CDR3 protein. The sample shows 250,000 or so distinct CDR3 sequences, about 19% of them seen only once. This sample comprised peripheral blood mononuclear cells (PBMCs), obtained at new diagnosis, from a patient treated with antithyroid drugs. The receptor source for this set is a female donor with Graves disease. Both conserved end residues are part of each CDR3. The order of the fields is V gene, J gene, clone size, D gene, CDR3 DNA, CDR3 protein. D genes are given only for firm matches. Rows give clone size only sometimes, using once, few, many, or a class for an expanded clone.

TRBV7-9	TRBJ1-1	many	NA	TGTGCCAGCAGCTTAGCGTATGATCGTCGGGGGTCAGCTTTCTTT	CASSLAYDRRGSAFF
TRBV12-3/TRBV12-4	TRBJ1-3	NA	TRBD1	TGTGCCAGCAGTCGACAGGGAACGAGCTCTGGAAACACCATATATTTT	CASSRQGTSSGNTIYF
TRBV28	TRBJ2-7	many	TRBD2	TGTGCCAGCAGGGAGTCCGGGACTAGGCTACCCTACGAGCAGTACTTC	CASRESGTRLPYEQYF
TRBV20-1	TRBJ2-5	NA	TRBD2	TGCAGTGCCGCAGCGGGAGGCCACCAAGAGACCCAGTACTTC	CSAAAGGHQETQYF
TRBV5-1	TRBJ2-3	NA	NA	TGCGCCAGCAGCTTGGCCACTAGCCCCGGGGATACGCAGTATTTT	CASSLATSPGDTQYF
TRBV7-2	TRBJ2-1	many	TRBD2	TGTGCCAGCCGCTCTAGCGGGGGCCGCAATGAGCAGTTCTTC	CASRSSGGRNEQFF
TRBV4-2	TRBJ2-3	NA	TRBD1	TGTGCCAGCAGCCAAGCTGGACAGGGGCGCACAGATACGCAGTATTTT	CASSQAGQGRTDTQYF
TRBV6-2/TRBV6-3	TRBJ2-5	few	NA	TGTGCCAGCAGTTACTCTCGGCCGGTACTAGAAGAGACCCAGTACTTC	CASSYSRPVLEETQYF
TRBV4-1	TRBJ1-6	few	NA	TGCGCCAGCAGCCCAAACAGGGTGGATAATTCACCCCTCCACTTT	CASSPNRVDNSPLHF
TRBV6-1	TRBJ2-6	NA	TRBD1	TGTGCCAGCAGCGAACAGGGGGCCGGGGCCAACGTCCTGACTTTC	CASSEQGAGANVLTF
TRBV28	TRBJ2-7	many	NA	TGTGCCAGCAGTTTAAATCCGGGGCTAGCGATCGAGCAGTACTTC	CASSLNPGLAIEQYF
TRBV11-2	TRBJ1-2	many	NA	TGTGCCAGCAGGGTCCGAGGGGACTATGGCTACACCTTC	CASRVRGDYGYTF
TRBV15	TRBJ1-6	NA	TRBD1	TGTGCCACCAGCAAGGGACAGGGAGGCTCACCCCTCCACTTT	CATSKGQGGSPLHF
TRBV2	TRBJ2-7	many	NA	TGTGCCATCCGAGACAGAATCTACGAGCAGTACTTC	CAIRDRIYEQYF
TRBV7-9	TRBJ2-3	few	TRBD2	TGTGCCAGCAGCCCCAACCCTGGGGTAGTCGGGAGGGGGTATTTT	CASSPNPGVVGRGYF
TRBV9	TRBJ2-1	NA	TRBD2	TGTGCCAGCAGCACGAGACTAGCGGGGGTCTACAATGAGCAGTTCTTC	CASSTRLAGVYNEQFF
TRBV5-1	TRBJ2-3	NA	NA	TGCGCCAGCAGTCGGGAGGCACTAGCCCTCAGGGGGGATACGCAGTATTTT	CASSREALALRGDTQYF
TRBV11-2	TRBJ2-1	many	NA	TGTGCCAGCAGCTTAGCCCGTGTAACTAATGAGCAGTTCTTC	CASSLARVTNEQFF
TRBV28	TRBJ1-3	many	NA	TGTGCCAGCAGTTTTGGGGTTGGAAACACCATATATTTT	CASSFGVGNTIYF
TRBV30	TRBJ1-1	many	NA	TGTGCCTGGACCCCACTCGACAGGTTAGAAACTTTCTTT	CAWTPLDRLETFF
TRBV3-1	TRBJ1-1	many	NA	TGTGCCAGCAGCCCCTACGACAGGAACACTGAAGCTTTCTTT	CASSPYDRNTEAFF
TRBV11-2	TRBJ2-1	NA	NA	TGTGCCAGCAGCTTCTGCCGGGGGGCTAACAATGAGCAGTTCTTC	CASSFCRGANNEQFF
TRBV6-1	TRBJ2-1	many	TRBD2	TGTGCCAGCAGCCTAAACCCCCTAGCGGGAGGGTTGGATGAGCAGTTCTTC	CASSLNPLAGGLDEQFF
TRBV6-1	TRBJ1-5	many	NA	TGTGCCAGCAGTAACTACCGGGAAGGCAATCAGCCCCAGCATTTT	CASSNYREGNQPQHF
TRBV11-1	TRBJ2-2	few	NA	TGTGCCAGCAGCTCCGGGTTCAGGGGAAAGGGCGGGGAGCTGTTTTTT	CASSSGFRGKGGELFF
TRBV4-1	TRBJ2-1	few	TRBD1	TGCGCCAGCAGCCAAGATGTAGGGGGCCCCTACAATGAGCAGTTCTTC	CASSQDVGGPYNEQFF
TRBV3-1	TRBJ2-3	many	TRBD2	TGTGCCAGCAGCCATGCCGGGACTAGCTTCGCCGATACGCAGTATTTT	CASSHAGTSFADTQYF
TRBV5-1	TRBJ1-2	many	NA	TGCGCCAGCAGCTGGTCTGGGGACGGCTACACCTTC	CASSWSGDGYTF
TRBV6-2/TRBV6-3	TRBJ2-3	many	NA	TGTGCCAGCAGGGAGACTAACACAGATACGCAGTATTTT	CASRETNTDTQYF
TRBV6-2/TRBV6-3	TRBJ2-5	NA	NA	TGTGCCAGCAGTTATGTCCAGGGACGGGAGACCCAGTACTTC	CASSYVQGRETQYF
TRBV6-5	TRBJ2-1	many	TRBD2	TGTGCCAGCAGTTACTCGCCTAGCGGGAGATTAGGTGAGCAGTTCTTC	CASSYSPSGRLGEQFF
TRBV19	TRBJ2-3	few	TRBD2	TGTGCCAGTAGTTTCGGACTAGCGCGACGGGCAGATACGCAGTATTTT	CASSFGLARRADTQYF
TRBV6-1	TRBJ2-1	many	TRBD2	TGTGCCAGCAGTCCCCGACTAGCGGGAGACAATGAGCAGTTCTTC	CASSPRLAGDNEQFF
TRBV13	TRBJ1-2	many	NA	TGTGCCAGCAGCTTTTTCGAGGAGGGGTATGGCTACACCTTC	CASSFFEEGYGYTF
TRBV20-1	TRBJ2-7	NA	TRBD2	TGCAGTGCTGACGGACTAGCGGGAGGGGAGCAGTACTTC	CSADGLAGGEQYF
TRBV6-1	TRBJ1-5	many	TRBD1	TGTGCCAGCAGCGTGGACAGGGGAAATCAGCCCCAGCATTTT	CASSVDRGNQPQHF
TRBV18	TRBJ2-5	many	NA	TGTGCCAGCTCACAGAACCCCAGGGGATCAGAGACCCAGTACTTC	CASSQNPRGSETQYF
TRBV18	TRBJ2-5	few	NA	TGTGCCAGCTCACCTTTTACTAATAGAGCTTATCAAGAGACCCAGTACTTC	CASSPFTNRAYQETQYF
TRBV14	TRBJ2-3	few	NA	TGTGCCAGCAGCCGAGCCCGAGATACGCAGTATTTT	CASSRARDTQYF
TRBV7-3	TRBJ2-1	few	NA	TGTGCCAGCAGCTTAGGGGGGCGGGGCGCCTACAATGAGCAGTTCTTC	CASSLGGRGAYNEQFF
TRBV28	TRBJ1-3	many	TRBD1	TGTGCCAGCAGCTCACAGGGGGCGGGTGGAAACACCATATATTTT	CASSSQGAGGNTIYF
TRBV7-9	TRBJ1-1	many	NA	TGTGCCAGCAGCTTAGGGTCCCCGGGGCCCGAACTGCCGAACACTGAAGCTTTCTTT	CASSLGSPGPELPNTEAFF
TRBV3-1	TRBJ2-1	few	NA	TGTGCCAGCAGCCACCCCAGTGGGGGGATCAGGGAGCAGTTCTTC	CASSHPSGGIREQFF
TRBV5-8	TRBJ2-3	many	TRBD2	TGTGCCAGCAGTTCCGGACTAGCGGCTAGCACAGATACGCAGTATTTT	CASSSGLAASTDTQYF
TRBV7-9	TRBJ2-1	NA	NA	TGTGCCAGCAGCGGGGGCTTGTACAATGAGCAGTTCTTC	CASSGGLYNEQFF
TRBV5-6	TRBJ2-1	many	TRBD1	TGTGCCAGCAGCACGGGGACAGGGAGTCGCAATGAGCAGTTCTTC	CASSTGTGSRNEQFF
TRBV20-1	TRBJ2-7	many	TRBD1	TGCAGTGCTAGAGACGCGCGGCGGGCAGGGGGCGACGAGCAGTACTTC	CSARDARRAGGDEQYF
TRBV7-3	TRBJ1-1	many	NA	TGTGCCAGCAGCTTAAACCCTCAGAACACTGAAGCTTTCTTT	CASSLNPQNTEAFF
TRBV9	TRBJ1-1	many	NA	TGTGCCAGCAGCCTTGACGGACACACTGAAGCTTTCTTT	CASSLDGHTEAFF
TRBV5-5	TRBJ2-7	NA	NA	TGTGCCAGCAGCTTGCTTTCGGACAGCGCCTACGAGCAGTACTTC	CASSLLSDSAYEQYF
TRBV7-2	TRBJ1-5	many	NA	TGTGCCAGCAGCTTAATGAGGAGCAATCAGCCCCAGCATTTT	CASSLMRSNQPQHF
TRBV7-9	TRBJ2-5	NA	NA	TGTGCCAGCAGCTACCGCGGGCCTAAAGAGACCCAGTACTTC	CASSYRGPKETQYF
TRBV18	TRBJ2-7	NA	NA	TGTGCCAGCTCACCAAGCAACGAGCAGTACTTC	CASSPSNEQYF
TRBV4-1	TRBJ2-7	many	NA	TGCGCCAGCAGCCGAGACGCTAGATACGAGCAGTACTTC	CASSRDARYEQYF
TRBV6-2/TRBV6-3	TRBJ2-3	many	TRBD2	TGTGCCAGCAGTTACACTAGCGGGAGGGTAACAGATACGCAGTATTTT	CASSYTSGRVTDTQYF
TRBV7-2	TRBJ1-6	many	NA	TGTGCCAGCAGCTCATACGGTGAAACCTCTCATTCACCCCTCCACTTT	CASSSYGETSHSPLHF
TRBV4-3	TRBJ2-1	many	NA	TGCGCCAGCAGCCAAGATCCCATAGGGCGGGGGCCCGGCGTGGAGCAGTTCTTC	CASSQDPIGRGPGVEQFF
TRBV28	TRBJ2-3	many	TRBD2	TGTGCCAGCAGTTCCGGGACTAGCGTGGATACGCAGTATTTT	CASSSGTSVDTQYF
TRBV16	TRBJ1-2	many	NA	TGTGCCAGCAGCCCTACAGGTCTTCCCTATGGCTACACCTTC	CASSPTGLPYGYTF
TRBV2	TRBJ2-2	NA	NA	TGTGCCAGCAAAGCAGGGGAGAGCGGGGAGCTGTTTTTT	CASKAGESGELFF